A selection of T cell receptor beta chains follows, all from one sample in a study of T cell repertoires in cytomegalovirus infection. TCRdb analysed the reads with MiXCR anew, one entry per CDR3 protein. The data hold about 440,000 distinct CDR3 sequences, with roughly a third observed a single time. Sequenced input: PBMCs. The receptors were gathered from a human donor in good health (CMV status not recorded). Some clones in this sample may be carry-over from other donors' samples. Both conserved end residues are part of each CDR3. The order of the fields is J gene, clone size, D gene, V gene, CDR3 protein, CDR3 DNA. A D gene is named only where the DNA matches it firmly. Only part of the rows carry a size: once, few, many, or a class if the clone is expanded.

TRBJ2-5	many	TRBD1	TRBV14	CASSQGQGVGETQYF	TGTGCCAGCAGCCAAGGACAGGGAGTCGGTGAGACCCAGTACTTC
TRBJ1-3	few	-	TRBV5-6	CASSLDPTPNSGNTIYF	TGTGCCAGCAGCTTGGATCCTACTCCGAACTCTGGAAACACCATATATTTT
TRBJ1-3	many	-	TRBV28	CASSLTLVPEQGNTIYF	TGTGCCAGCAGTTTAACCCTCGTCCCAGAACAAGGAAACACCATATATTTT
TRBJ2-5	few	-	TRBV7-2	CASSLVGWGKETQYF	TGTGCCAGCAGCTTAGTGGGGTGGGGTAAAGAGACCCAGTACTTC
TRBJ2-7	-	-	TRBV7-6	CASSLGLGNEQYF	TGTGCCAGCAGCTTAGGGCTAGGAAACGAGCAGTACTTC
TRBJ2-5	-	-	TRBV20-1	CSSRLIETLYF	TGCAGTTCCAGACTCATAGAGACCCTGTACTTC
TRBJ1-3	few	-	TRBV19	CASSIGSGNTIYF	TGTGCCAGTAGTATAGGCTCTGGAAACACCATATATTTT
TRBJ2-1	-	-	TRBV5-3	CASSLGRKQFF	TGTGCCAGCAGCTTGGGACGTAAGCAGTTCTTC
TRBJ2-1	-	TRBD2	TRBV20-1	CSARVGSGGSYNEQFF	TGCAGTGCTAGAGTGGGAAGCGGGGGGTCCTACAATGAGCAGTTCTTC
TRBJ1-6	many	-	TRBV27	CASSRFRVRYNSPLHF	TGTGCCAGCAGTCGCTTTAGGGTGAGGTATAATTCACCCCTCCACTTT
TRBJ1-3	few	-	TRBV20-1	CSARDQRISGNTIYF	TGCAGTGCTAGAGATCAGCGGATCTCTGGAAACACCATATATTTT
TRBJ1-1	-	-	TRBV7-6	CASSTGPNTEAFF	TGTGCCAGCAGTACAGGGCCGAACACTGAAGCTTTCTTT
TRBJ2-2	-	-	TRBV23-1	CASRPPGPTGELFF	TGCGCCAGCAGACCTCCGGGCCCCACCGGGGAGCTGTTTTTT
TRBJ2-6	-	TRBD1	TRBV11-2	CASSSTGTGFSGANVLTF	TGTGCCAGCAGCTCCACCGGGACAGGGTTTTCTGGGGCCAACGTCCTGACTTTC
TRBJ1-2	few	-	TRBV6-1	CASSEVPGANYGYTF	TGTGCCAGCAGTGAAGTACCGGGGGCTAACTATGGCTACACCTTC
TRBJ2-6	once	TRBD1	TRBV4-1	CASGGTGTFSGANVLTF	TGTGCCAGCGGCGGGACAGGGACATTCTCTGGGGCCAACGTCCTGACTTTC
TRBJ1-4	many	-	TRBV7-2	CASSLRWLGDEKLFF	TGTGCCAGCAGCTTACGGTGGCTAGGGGACGAAAAACTGTTTTTT
TRBJ2-7	many	TRBD2	TRBV7-2	CASSSKRGASLSVQYF	TGTGCCAGCAGCTCAAAGCGGGGGGCCAGCCTTAGTGTGCAGTACTTC
TRBJ1-2	-	-	TRBV3-1	CASSQGQFGYTF	TGTGCCAGCAGCCAAGGACAGTTCGGCTACACCTTC
TRBJ2-2	once	TRBD1	TRBV4-3	CSSSQDYRGRSGELFF	TGCTCCAGCAGCCAAGATTACAGGGGGCGCTCGGGGGAGCTGTTTTTT
TRBJ2-3	-	-	TRBV14	CASSPGRRGATDMQYF	TGTGCCAGCAGCCCGGGTCGCAGGGGGGCCACAGATATGCAGTATTTT
TRBJ2-4	-	TRBD1	TRBV7-6	CASSSPGQGANIQYF	TGTGCCAGCAGCTCGCCGGGACAGGGGGCGAACATTCAGTACTTC
TRBJ1-5	few	TRBD1	TRBV12-3/TRBV12-4	CASSGQGLVQPQHF	TGTGCCAGCAGTGGACAGGGCCTCGTCCAGCCCCAGCATTTT
TRBJ2-1	-	TRBD2	TRBV19	CATLGWREGNEQFF	TGTGCCACCTTGGGGTGGAGGGAGGGCAATGAGCAGTTCTTC
TRBJ2-5	-	-	TRBV5-5	CASSSEPRFQETQYF	TGTGCCAGCAGCTCCGAACCGCGGTTTCAAGAGACCCAGTACTTC
TRBJ1-1	-	TRBD1	TRBV27	CASRRTGTFEAFF	TGTGCCAGCCGGAGGACAGGGACCTTTGAAGCTTTCTTT
TRBJ2-7	-	TRBD1	TRBV7-2	CASSLARSGGFNEQYF	TGTGCCAGCAGCTTAGCTCGGTCAGGGGGCTTCAACGAGCAGTACTTC
TRBJ2-1	-	TRBD2	TRBV5-6	CASNLGLAGAWSSYNEQFF	TGTGCCAGCAACCTGGGACTAGCGGGGGCCTGGAGCTCCTACAATGAGCAGTTCTTC
TRBJ1-2	-	-	TRBV7-9	CASSPWDNGYTF	TGTGCCAGCAGCCCCTGGGACAACGGCTACACCTTC
TRBJ2-7	few	-	TRBV12-3/TRBV12-4	CASSFAPSEQYF	TGTGCCAGCAGTTTCGCCCCGTCAGAGCAGTACTTC
TRBJ2-4	few	-	TRBV12-3/TRBV12-4	CASRSQGRKNIQYF	TGTGCCAGCAGAAGCCAGGGGCGCAAAAACATTCAGTACTTC
TRBJ2-4	many	-	TRBV25-1	CASSEYKGSKNIQYF	TGTGCCAGCAGTGAATACAAGGGATCCAAAAACATTCAGTACTTC
TRBJ2-7	-	-	TRBV20-1	CSARAGDAEQYF	TGCAGTGCTAGAGCAGGGGATGCCGAGCAGTACTTC
TRBJ2-4	few	-	TRBV11-2	CASSLAAGMGGIGGAKNIQYF	TGTGCCAGCAGCCTCGCAGCGGGAATGGGTGGAATAGGGGGAGCCAAAAACATTCAGTACTTC
TRBJ2-2	-	-	TRBV2	CASSEARGGTGELFF	TGTGCCAGCAGTGAAGCGCGTGGGGGCACCGGGGAGCTGTTTTTT
TRBJ2-7	many	-	TRBV6-1	CASSETRNHYEQYF	TGTGCCAGCAGTGAAACCCGGAACCACTACGAGCAGTACTTC
TRBJ2-2	few	-	TRBV7-2	CASSVDTDGELFF	TGTGCCAGCAGCGTTGATACTGACGGGGAGCTGTTTTTT
TRBJ1-2	-	-	TRBV9	CASSAGPAGNYGYTF	TGTGCCAGCAGCGCGGGGCCGGCAGGCAACTATGGCTACACCTTC
TRBJ2-1	many	TRBD2	TRBV7-6	CASSVLAGGFDEQFF	TGTGCCAGCAGCGTGTTAGCGGGGGGTTTCGATGAGCAGTTCTTC
TRBJ2-7	-	TRBD2	TRBV7-9	CVSSFGTSGGGYEQYF	TGTGTCAGCAGCTTCGGGACTAGCGGGGGGGGTTACGAGCAGTACTTC
TRBJ1-1	-	-	TRBV29-1	CSSGRENTEAYF	TGCAGCAGCGGACGGGAGAACACTGAAGCTTACTTT
TRBJ2-3	-	-	TRBV12-3/TRBV12-4	CASRTGNPDTQYF	TGTGCCAGCAGAACAGGGAATCCAGATACGCAGTATTTT
TRBJ1-6	-	TRBD1	TRBV27	CASSLTGGLYNSPLHF	TGTGCCAGCAGTTTGACAGGGGGATTGTATAATTCACCCCTCCACTTT
TRBJ1-4	-	TRBD1	TRBV2	CASGLPGQGTNEKLFF	TGTGCCAGCGGTCTCCCGGGACAGGGAACTAATGAAAAACTGTTTTTT
TRBJ2-5	-	TRBD1	TRBV19	CASSGTGVGEETQYF	TGTGCCAGTAGTGGGACAGGGGTGGGTGAAGAGACCCAGTACTTC
TRBJ2-7	many	-	TRBV12-3/TRBV12-4	CASSSPRVGVYEQYF	TGTGCCAGCAGTTCCCCCCGGGTAGGAGTTTACGAGCAGTACTTC
TRBJ2-1	few	TRBD2	TRBV7-8	CASSLWTSGGADQFF	TGTGCCAGCAGCTTATGGACTAGCGGGGGGGCCGATCAGTTCTTC
TRBJ2-5	-	-	TRBV11-2	CASSLEETKYF	TGTGCCAGCAGCTTGGAAGAGACCAAGTACTTC
TRBJ1-1	-	-	TRBV7-2	CASSITANTEAFF	TGTGCCAGCAGCATCACAGCGAACACTGAAGCTTTCTTT
TRBJ2-3	few	-	TRBV7-9	CASRSLRGRTDTQYF	TGTGCCAGCAGATCCCTACGCGGCCGCACAGATACGCAGTATTTT
TRBJ2-3	-	-	TRBV10-3	CAISESQGGTDTHYF	TGTGCCATCAGTGAGTCGCAGGGGGGCACAGATACGCATTATTTT
TRBJ1-5	once	TRBD1	TRBV19	CASSAPRQGGSDQPQHF	TGTGCCAGTAGTGCCCCGCGGCAGGGGGGTTCGGATCAGCCCCAGCATTTT
TRBJ1-2	-	-	TRBV4-2	CASSHPADRAFGYTF	TGTGCCAGCAGCCATCCTGCCGACAGAGCATTTGGCTACACCTTC